This T cell receptor beta chain was recovered during a study of shared clonotypes between healthy human individuals. Study-wide points: Sorted-subset sequencing, rarefaction showed, was incomplete despite large depth. Clonotype sharing among donors was expected to depend on sequencing depth.

Looked up from germline, CDR1 is MGHRA and CDR2 is YSYEKL. The V end was cut by 5 bases, the J end by 4 bases, with 11 bases between. The CDR3 extends over 13 amino acids. In the CD4+ fraction, cells were divided into CD45RA+ naive and CD45RA-negative memory subsets. Profiled with immunoSEQ multiplex PCR; TCRdb holds only in-frame clones, not every one. The sample lists fewer than 1.4 million clones, approximately 80% occurring once. As to this clone: As yet, its antigen is unknown.

The chain links TRBV4-1 to TRBJ2-5, with D unresolved. The TCR sequence derives from a man between 18 and 29 years old in good health. Some clones in this sample may be carry-over from other donors' samples. The material sequenced was memory CD4+ T cells from PBMCs. Subset defined: CD45RA-negative fraction. The CDR3 loop is CASSSTLGETQYF. CDR3 in DNA: TGCGCCAGCAGCTCTACCCTGGGAGAGACCCAGTACTTC.